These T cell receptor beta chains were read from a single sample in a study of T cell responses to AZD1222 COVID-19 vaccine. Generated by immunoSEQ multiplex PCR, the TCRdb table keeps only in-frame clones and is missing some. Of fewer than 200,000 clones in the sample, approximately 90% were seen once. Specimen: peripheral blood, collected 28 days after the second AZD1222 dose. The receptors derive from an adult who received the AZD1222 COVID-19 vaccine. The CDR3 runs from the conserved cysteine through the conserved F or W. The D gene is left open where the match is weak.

CDR3aa: CASSRYRSYEQYF
len: 13
d_gene: .
v_gene: TRBV6-2/TRBV6-3

CDR3aa: CASSWKRDRPSYEQYF
len: 16
d_gene: TRBD1
v_gene: TRBV27

CDR3aa: CASSLDVQGQGKLFF
len: 15
d_gene: TRBD1
v_gene: TRBV7-9

CDR3aa: CAWQLNYGYTF
len: 11
d_gene: .
v_gene: TRBV30

CDR3aa: CASSYSLGAGEQFF
len: 14
d_gene: .
v_gene: TRBV6-5

CDR3aa: CASSQDWRPSGQSRYGYTF
len: 19
d_gene: .
v_gene: TRBV7-9

CDR3aa: CASSLSGGKLFF
len: 12
d_gene: .
v_gene: TRBV28

CDR3aa: CASSLAGRGWETQYF
len: 15
d_gene: .
v_gene: TRBV5-1

CDR3aa: CASSSYENGYTF
len: 12
d_gene: .
v_gene: TRBV6-5

CDR3aa: CASTPGMRYGYTF
len: 13
d_gene: .
v_gene: TRBV28

CDR3aa: CASSYRGQGPYEQYF
len: 15
d_gene: .
v_gene: TRBV6-5

CDR3aa: CASSFYRGANEKLFF
len: 15
d_gene: TRBD1
v_gene: TRBV7-2

CDR3aa: CASSYRGLAVPGQYF
len: 15
d_gene: TRBD2
v_gene: TRBV6-2/TRBV6-3

CDR3aa: CSASPDGYSNQPQHF
len: 15
d_gene: .
v_gene: TRBV20-1

CDR3aa: CASRRDSGALYEQYF
len: 15
d_gene: .
v_gene: TRBV6-5

CDR3aa: CASSQYRGRGTGELFF
len: 16
d_gene: TRBD1
v_gene: TRBV28